This T cell receptor (beta chain) appears in the sequencing data of a study of spatial heterogeneity in lung cancer. In its sample, this clonotype was seen a few times. Its antigen is not identified. Each TCR cDNA molecule carried a unique molecular identifier. TCRdb re-called the 5' RACE reads through MiXCR, storing one row per CDR3 protein. The sample yields around 45,000 distinct CDR3 sequences, about an eighth seen once. Study results and limitations: Blood contained ubiquitous expanded tumor TCRs more at resection than at follow-up.

Time point here: sample taken at primary tumor resection. Sequencing covered unsorted whole RNA taken from tumor, nontumor lung or frozen PBMC. The germline gives CDR1 SQVTM, CDR2 ANQGSEA. The CDR3 is 15 amino acids. J was trimmed by 6 bases and V by 8 bases; bases with no gene match: 16. Source: PBMCs, taken at surgery. The sequence came from a male donor with early-stage non-small cell lung cancer. V is TRBV29-1 and J is TRBJ2-5; TRBD2 matches 9 bases. The CDR3 is CSLRGGSGSVKTQYF. In nucleotides, the CDR3 is TGCAGCCTCAGAGGTGGTAGCGGGAGCGTGAAGACCCAGTACTTC. Full variable domain (missing parts from reference TRBV29-1 and TRBJ2-5): SAVISQKPSRDICQRGTSLTIQCQVDSQVTMMFWYRQQPGQSLTLIATANQGSEATYESGFVIDKFPISRPNLTFSTLTVSNMSPEDSSIYLCSLRGGSGSVKTQYFGPGTRLLVL.